This T cell receptor (beta chain) stems from a study of tumor-infiltrating lymphocytes in primary liver carcinoma. Whole-study findings and limits: Tumor top-250-clone fractions significantly exceeded those of blood (p = 0.039). Just around 7.5-24% of top clones spanned all five tumor regions.

Trimming removed 4 bases from V and 3 bases from J; junction bases left unmatched: 5. Germline V CDR1 and CDR2: MNHEY, SVGAGI. CDR3 size: 14 residues. The investigators made TCR beta cDNA from approximately 0.5 ug total RNA, using a constant-region primer. Three-round nested multiplex PCR performed with slightly modified ARM-PCR produced the TCR beta libraries. TRBV1-TRBV30 forward primers paired with a C-beta reverse primer drove the first two PCR rounds, about 10 cycles each. TCRdb redid the calling of the multiplex PCR reads with MiXCR, one entry per CDR3 protein. The data hold tens of thousands of distinct CDR3 sequences, with around 82% observed a single time. Concerning this clonotype: Its antigen is still unknown. The conserved closing phenylalanine or tryptophan is absent in this CDR3, likely reflecting a read error.

For each extraction, RNA and DNA were obtained together from about 21-30 mg of unsorted bulk tissue. The patients presented with primary liver carcinoma, which was managed through surgical resection. Sequencing was done on a sample of liver tumor tissue from sampling region 5. Subset meaning: tumor region T5, tumor centre. The receptor's source is a man aged 40-50 years with primary liver carcinoma and hepatitis B virus infection. J is TRBJ2-7 and V is TRBV6-5, with 8 bases fitting TRBD1. The CDR3 coding sequence is TGTGCCAGCAGTTTCCCCGGGACAGGCTACGAGCAGTACTTA. Its translation is CASSFPGTGYEQYL.